This is a list of T cell receptor beta chains from one sample in a study of regulatory T cells in long-lasting Graves disease. A single record per CDR3 protein comes from TCRdb applying MiXCR to the multiplex PCR reads. The data show about 560,000 distinct CDR3 sequences, with around 16% seen just once and approximately 12% held by the top ten. This same sample was also taken into another study, of T cells in Graves' hyperthyroidism and ophthalmopathy.

The sequenced sample was peripheral blood mononuclear cells (PBMCs), obtained at new diagnosis, from a patient treated with antithyroid drugs. Receptor source: a man between 18 and 29 years old with Graves disease. Each CDR3 is given with its conserved first and last residue. The D gene is left open where the match is weak. Clone size is not always given. Where it is, it says once, few, many or a class for expanded clones.

j_gene,abundance,d_gene,v_gene,CDR3aa,CDR3nt
TRBJ1-1,many,.,TRBV30,CAWSVRGTEAFF,TGTGCCTGGAGTGTACGGGGGACTGAAGCTTTCTTT
TRBJ1-5,many,.,TRBV28,CASSLGSWGTARNQPQHF,TGTGCCAGCAGTTTGGGTTCTTGGGGGACGGCCCGCAATCAGCCCCAGCATTTT
TRBJ2-1,many,TRBD1,TRBV28,CASSSLTGTGGIGEQFF,TGTGCCAGCAGTTCGTTAACCGGGACAGGGGGCATCGGTGAGCAGTTCTTC
TRBJ1-1,few,TRBD1,TRBV13,CANSPGTGHTEAFF,TGTGCCAACAGCCCTGGGACAGGGCATACTGAAGCTTTCTTT
TRBJ2-5,many,.,TRBV20-1,CSARQGWYQETQYF,TGCAGTGCTAGACAGGGCTGGTACCAAGAGACCCAGTACTTC
TRBJ1-2,few,TRBD1,TRBV6-2/TRBV6-3,CATDRGFDYGYTF,TGTGCCACAGACAGGGGTTTCGACTATGGCTACACCTTC
TRBJ2-7,few,.,TRBV2,CASSVQGILYEQYF,TGTGCCAGCAGCGTCCAGGGGATCCTCTACGAGCAGTACTTC
TRBJ2-1,many,.,TRBV11-3,CASSPNIGGTNEQFF,TGTGCCAGCAGCCCCAACATTGGGGGGACCAATGAGCAGTTCTTC
TRBJ1-1,few,.,TRBV24-1,CATSDLGQEAFF,TGTGCCACCAGTGATTTAGGCCAGGAAGCTTTCTTT
TRBJ2-5,many,.,TRBV18,CASSPNRQETQYF,TGTGCCAGCTCACCCAACAGGCAAGAGACCCAGTACTTC
TRBJ2-1,.,.,TRBV6-2/TRBV6-3,CASSYQEYNEQFF,TGTGCCAGCAGTTACCAAGAGTACAATGAGCAGTTCTTC
TRBJ2-1,many,.,TRBV18,CASSPPMNNEQFF,TGTGCCAGCTCACCACCGATGAACAATGAGCAGTTCTTC
TRBJ2-5,many,.,TRBV20-1,CSAKPFEGTQETQYF,TGCAGTGCAAAGCCATTCGAGGGAACCCAAGAGACCCAGTACTTC
TRBJ2-2,.,.,TRBV5-6,CASSSPRDHLTGELFF,TGTGCCAGCAGCTCCCCACGGGACCATCTCACCGGGGAGCTGTTTTTT
TRBJ1-2,.,.,TRBV6-1,CASSQDGPIDPGYTF,TGTGCCAGCAGCCAAGACGGCCCTATTGATCCTGGCTACACCTTC
TRBJ2-7,.,.,TRBV3-1,CASSQYRAGEQYF,TGTGCCAGCAGCCAGTACAGGGCTGGGGAGCAGTACTTC
TRBJ1-3,few,TRBD1,TRBV11-2,CASSLRWDSQRNTIYF,TGTGCCAGCAGCTTAAGGTGGGACAGCCAAAGAAACACCATATATTTT
TRBJ2-1,many,.,TRBV11-2,CASSLEILSYNEQFF,TGTGCCAGCAGCTTAGAGATCCTATCCTACAATGAGCAGTTCTTC
TRBJ1-5,many,TRBD1,TRBV7-9,CASSLGTGANQPQHF,TGTGCCAGCAGCTTAGGGACAGGGGCCAATCAGCCCCAGCATTTT
TRBJ2-1,many,.,TRBV7-6,CASSRDSSLYNEQFF,TGTGCCAGCAGCCGGGACTCTTCCTTATACAATGAGCAGTTCTTC
TRBJ2-2,few,.,TRBV5-1,CASSLTGEVFTGELFF,TGCGCCAGCAGCTTGACAGGGGAGGTCTTCACCGGGGAGCTGTTTTTT
TRBJ2-1,.,TRBD2,TRBV5-1,CASGLGRGGEQFF,TGCGCCAGCGGCTTGGGGAGGGGAGGAGAGCAGTTCTTC
TRBJ1-1,few,TRBD1,TRBV2,CASRTHRGDLNTEAFF,TGTGCCAGCAGAACTCACAGGGGGGATTTGAACACTGAAGCTTTCTTT
TRBJ2-3,.,.,TRBV7-7,CASSSEVLDMQYF,TGTGCTAGCAGCTCCGAAGTCTTAGATATGCAGTATTTT
TRBJ1-2,many,.,TRBV5-1,CASSLVAGDGYTF,TGTGCCAGCAGCTTAGTGGCTGGGGATGGCTACACCTTC
TRBJ2-7,.,TRBD2,TRBV29-1,CSAASGSYEQYF,TGCAGCGCAGCTAGCGGGAGTTACGAGCAGTACTTC
TRBJ1-4,many,TRBD1,TRBV20-1,CSAGQASGTNEKLFF,TGCAGTGCTGGACAGGCCTCAGGGACTAATGAAAAACTGTTTTTT
TRBJ2-1,few,.,TRBV11-2,CASSPRTGASSYNEQFF,TGTGCCAGCAGCCCCCGCACCGGGGCAAGCTCCTACAATGAGCAGTTCTTC
TRBJ2-7,.,.,TRBV6-1,CASKGSGYEQYF,TGTGCCAGCAAAGGGTCCGGCTACGAGCAGTACTTC
TRBJ1-4,.,.,TRBV6-1,CASWKWAGDEKLFF,TGTGCCAGCTGGAAATGGGCAGGGGACGAAAAACTGTTTTTT
TRBJ1-1,many,.,TRBV12-3/TRBV12-4,CASSLTLSTEAFF,TGTGCCAGCAGTCTTACTCTTAGTACTGAAGCTTTCTTT
TRBJ1-2,many,.,TRBV28,CASSSGRLYGYTF,TGTGCCAGCAGTTCTGGACGGCTCTATGGCTACACCTTC
TRBJ2-7,.,.,TRBV5-5,CASSLTGNRYEQYF,TGTGCCAGCAGCTTGACAGGGAACCGCTACGAGCAGTACTTC
TRBJ2-1,many,.,TRBV7-8,CASSLLEGTYNEQFF,TGTGCCAGCAGCTTACTCGAGGGAACCTACAATGAGCAGTTCTTC
TRBJ2-7,many,TRBD1,TRBV7-3,CASRQSPGQAYEQYF,TGTGCCAGCAGACAATCGCCGGGACAGGCCTACGAGCAGTACTTC
TRBJ1-2,many,.,TRBV7-3,CASSPSRGGYGYTF,TGTGCCAGCAGCCCGAGTCGAGGGGGATATGGCTACACCTTC
TRBJ2-1,.,TRBD1,TRBV5-1,CASSFTGGADNEQFF,TGCGCCAGCAGCTTCACAGGGGGCGCTGACAATGAGCAGTTCTTC
TRBJ2-7,few,TRBD2,TRBV30,CAWSDAGDPPSEQYF,TGTGCCTGGAGTGACGCGGGAGACCCCCCTAGTGAGCAGTACTTC
TRBJ2-3,many,.,TRBV6-1,CASRPYGDTQYF,TGTGCCAGCAGACCATATGGGGATACGCAGTATTTT
TRBJ2-3,many,TRBD2,TRBV6-2/TRBV6-3,CASSYSILAGGRDTQYF,TGTGCCAGCAGTTACTCGATTCTAGCGGGAGGGCGGGATACGCAGTATTTT
TRBJ2-7,few,.,TRBV2,CASRKGAYEQYF,TGTGCCAGCAGGAAGGGGGCCTACGAGCAGTACTTC
TRBJ2-1,.,.,TRBV4-2,CASSQGGNYNEQFF,TGTGCCAGCAGCCAAGGGGGGAACTACAATGAGCAGTTCTTC
TRBJ1-6,few,.,TRBV27,CASSYTRQDYNSPLHF,TGTGCCAGCAGCTACACCCGACAGGACTATAATTCACCCCTCCACTTT
TRBJ1-5,many,TRBD1,TRBV7-2,CASSYRDRVQHF,TGTGCCAGCAGCTACCGGGACAGGGTCCAGCATTTT
TRBJ2-7,.,TRBD1,TRBV19,CASREQGAYEQYF,TGTGCCAGTAGAGAGCAGGGGGCCTACGAGCAGTACTTC